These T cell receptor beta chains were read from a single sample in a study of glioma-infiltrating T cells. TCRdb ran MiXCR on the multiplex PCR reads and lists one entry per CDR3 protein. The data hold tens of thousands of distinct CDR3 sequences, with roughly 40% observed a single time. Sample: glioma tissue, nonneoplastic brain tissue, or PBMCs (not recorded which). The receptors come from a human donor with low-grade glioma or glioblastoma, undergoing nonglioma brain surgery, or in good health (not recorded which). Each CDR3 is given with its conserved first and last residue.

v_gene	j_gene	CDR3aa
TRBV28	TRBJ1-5	CASSFGGAELGKPRHF
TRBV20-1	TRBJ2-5	CSARRLAGGWETQYF
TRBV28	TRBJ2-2	CTSRRAKRNTGELFF
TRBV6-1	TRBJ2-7	CAGGEAGGSYEQYF
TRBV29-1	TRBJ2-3	CSVVDYYHTDTQYF
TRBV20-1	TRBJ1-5	CRARGSLISQHF
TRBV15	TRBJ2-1	CATSPRLGLYEQFF
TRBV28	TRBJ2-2	CASSLSRRELFF
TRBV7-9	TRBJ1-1	CARSPTPNTEALF
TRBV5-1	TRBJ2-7	CASSLAGGTGGYEQYF
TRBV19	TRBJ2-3	CASSIPGRGRFDTQYF
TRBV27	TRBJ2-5	CASSLQGGVVETQYF
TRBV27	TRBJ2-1	CASGFDVVATCNEQFF
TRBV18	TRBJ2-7	CASSPSGGLSYEQYF
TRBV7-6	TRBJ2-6	CASSGPGTLGRAGANVLTF
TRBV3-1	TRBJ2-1	CASSLTSGRANEQFF
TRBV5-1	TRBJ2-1	CSSSLAPGPQFNEQFF
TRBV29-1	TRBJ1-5	CSVADRGSRNQPQHF
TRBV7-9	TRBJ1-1	CASSPSTGRGTEAFF
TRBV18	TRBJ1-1	CASSPVGYEAFF
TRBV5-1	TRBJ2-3	CASSTEGGQIDTQYF
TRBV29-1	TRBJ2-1	CIVSAGGVNEQSF
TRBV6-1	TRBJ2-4	CASSSDGTAKNIQYF
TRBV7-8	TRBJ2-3	CASSTGLAGSTDTQYF
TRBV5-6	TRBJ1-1	CASSLTLGQGAVTEAFF
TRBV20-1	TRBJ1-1	CSASPSLGDGEAFF
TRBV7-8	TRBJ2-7	CASSLGLGGEQYF
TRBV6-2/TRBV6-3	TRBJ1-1	CASSYRTGQGGTEAFF
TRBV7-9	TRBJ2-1	CASSDPRTATYNEQFF
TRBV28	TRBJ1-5	CASGGRNNQPQHF
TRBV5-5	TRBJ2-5	CASSPGVGKRETQYF
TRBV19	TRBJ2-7	CASSTRQGRDYEQYF
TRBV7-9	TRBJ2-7	CASSPQLSYEQYF
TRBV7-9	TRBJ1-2	CASSPRGDGYTF
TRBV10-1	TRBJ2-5	CASSEAGGLQETQYF
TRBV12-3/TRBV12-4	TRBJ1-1	CASSFFRGTEAFF